One sample yielded the 16 T cell receptor beta chains listed below, sequenced in a study of cytomegalovirus exposure and HLA in healthy donors. The PCR employed 60 Vbeta primers together with 13 Jbeta primers. Here immunoSEQ multiplex PCR was the method, and the copy in TCRdb shows in-frame clones only, minus some. The sample records 150,000 to 200,000 clones, 75% to 85% being singletons. Material for sequencing was PBMCs. The receptors were gathered from a woman between 18 and 30 years old in good health and CMV-seronegative.

The chain recombines TRBV18 with TRBJ1-2, with unresolved D. V was trimmed by 1 base and J by 8 bases, leaving 11 bases between them. Germline CDR1 reads KGHSH; CDR2 reads LQKENI. This CDR3 region has 13 residues. CDR3 in DNA: TGTGCCAGCTCACCACTGGTGAGCGAAGGCTACACCTTC. It specifies CASSPLVSEGYTF. Combining the CDR3 with reference TRBV18 and TRBJ1-2 gives the whole variable domain NAGVMQNPRHLVRRRGQEARLRCSPMKGHSHVYWYRQLPEEGLKFMVYLQKENIIDESGMPKERFSAEFPKEGPSILRIQQVVRGDSAAYFCASSPLVSEGYTFGSGTRLTVV.

V and J are TRBV6-1 and TRBJ1-1; D not resolved. Germline values: CDR1 MNHNS, CDR2 SASEGT. Trimming cost V 3 bases and J 1 base, with 12 bases left between them. This CDR3 is 15 amino acids long. The DNA of the CDR3 is TGTGCCAGCAGTGACGTGGTACTCCAGAACACTGAAGCTTTCTTT. It encodes CASSDVVLQNTEAFF.

This clone has only one observation. V is TRBV5-1 and J is TRBJ2-3; D perhaps matches TRBD1 (5 bases). Germline CDR1 is SGHRS and CDR2 is YFSETQ. V was shortened by 5 bases and J by 0 bases, with 13 bases between the two germline ends. This CDR3 contains 15 residues. The CDR3 DNA reads TGCGCCAGCAGTCATCGGACACATAGCACAGATACGCAGTATTTT. This encodes CASSHRTHSTDTQYF.

The chain recombines TRBV9 with TRBJ2-6; D is perhaps TRBD1 (6 bases). The CDR3 consists of 15 residues. Germline loops: CDR1 SGDLS, CDR2 YYNGEE. The ends were cut back, 2 bases at V and 1 base at J, with 7 bases in the middle. CDR3 in DNA: TGTGCCAGCAGCGTTACAGGGTCTGGGGCCAACGTCCTGACTTTC. Translation gives CASSVTGSGANVLTF.

This clone turned up a few times. The V call is TRBV9, the J call TRBJ2-1; TRBD1 matches at 8 bases. Germline CDR1 reads SGDLS; CDR2 reads YYNGEE. CDR3 size: 15 residues. The ends lost 2 bases at V and 3 bases at J; junction bases unmatched: 4. The DNA for the CDR3 is TGTGCCAGCAGCGTCGGACAGGGACGCTACAATGAGCAGTTCTTC. The encoded protein is CASSVGQGRYNEQFF. The full variable domain, in which reference TRBV9 and TRBJ2-1 provide the parts outside the CDR3, is DSGVTQTPKHLITATGQRVTLRCSPRSGDLSVYWYQQSLDQGLQFLIQYYNGEERAKGNILERFSAQQFPDLHSELNLSSLELGDSALYFCASSVGQGRYNEQFFGPGTRLTVL.

As concerns this clone: The identical CDR3 is also encoded by other nucleotide sequences in the sample. The chain combines TRBV5-6 with TRBJ2-3; 7 nucleotides match TRBD1. Germline CDR1 and CDR2: SGHDT and YYEEEE. The CDR3 extends over 14 amino acids. Trimming at V came to 4 bases and at J to 1 base, leaving 3 bases not matched to a gene. CDR3 amino acids: CASSPTGGTDTQYF. The DNA for the CDR3 is TGTGCCAGCAGCCCCACAGGGGGCACAGATACGCAGTATTTT.

J is TRBJ1-6 and V is TRBV7-2; 8 bases map to TRBD1. Per germline, CDR1 SGHTA and CDR2 FQGNSA. CDR3 length: 16 amino acids. V was pared by 0 bases and J by 9 bases, with 7 bases of the junction left unmatched. In DNA, the CDR3 is TGTGCCAGCAGCTTAGCGCGGGCAGGGGGCGGTTCACCCCTCCACTTT. Its protein is CASSLARAGGGSPLHF.

The chain uses TRBV19 and TRBJ2-7; 7 bases match TRBD2. Per the germline V gene, CDR1 is LNHDA and CDR2 is SQIVND (reference sequence). CDR3 length equals 13 residues. V lost 6 bases and J lost 4; bases outside the gene matches: 6. DNA for the CDR3: TGTGCCAGTAGCTGGGGAGGGCAGTACGAGCAGTACTTC. Protein: CASSWGGQYEQYF.

The chain joins TRBV29-1 to TRBJ2-3; D perhaps matches TRBD2 (6 bases). Germline V lookup: CDR1 SQVTM, CDR2 ANQGSEA. The CDR3 contains 11 residues. The germline V and J ends were trimmed by 7 bases and 8 bases, with 13 bases remaining between them. The CDR3 DNA sequence: TGCAGCGCACAAAGGCGGGGTACGCAGTATTTT. Its translation is CSAQRRGTQYF.

The gene calls are TRBV5-8 and TRBJ1-5, with D hard to call. The CDR3 runs to 14 residues. CDR1 and CDR2 from the germline V gene are SGHTS and YDEGEE. The V end was cut by 1 base, the J end by 2 bases, with 7 bases between. The CDR3 reads CASSLRRGNQPQHF. DNA for the CDR3: TGTGCCAGCAGCTTGCGACGGGGCAATCAGCCCCAGCATTTT.

Comment on this clone: In the same sample, other DNA sequences code for this CDR3. The chain recombines TRBV15 with TRBJ1-4; D may be TRBD1 (6 bases). V was pared by 0 bases and J by 8 bases, with 13 bases between. Germline V lookup: CDR1 LNHNV, CDR2 YYDKDF (reference sequence). This CDR3 is built from 15 residues. This CDR3 reads CATSRDRDKREKLFF. Here the CDR3 DNA reads TGTGCCACCAGCAGAGATCGGGACAAACGAGAAAAACTGTTTTTT.

V is TRBV19 and J is TRBJ1-2; D is perhaps TRBD1 (6 bases). V dropped 5 bases and J dropped 4 bases, with 17 bases sitting between them. CDR3 length equals 15 residues. Looked up from germline, CDR1 is LNHDA and CDR2 is SQIVND (reference sequence). CDR3 protein: CASSGGDTLSYGYTF. CDR3 DNA sequence: TGTGCCAGTAGTGGGGGGGACACCCTGAGCTATGGCTACACCTTC. Full variable domain (missing parts from reference TRBV19 and TRBJ1-2): DGGITQSPKYLFRKEGQNVTLSCEQNLNHDAMYWYRQDPGQGLRLIYYSQIVNDFQKGDIAEGYSVSREKKESFPLTVTSAQKNPTAFYLCASSGGDTLSYGYTFGSGTRLTVV.

This chain joins TRBV5-4 and TRBJ1-1; tentatively, D is TRBD1 (5 bases). The CDR3 totals 13 residues. Germline V gene lookup returns CDR1 SGHNT and CDR2 YYREEE (reference sequence). V lost 0 bases, J lost 7 bases, and 10 bases lay in between. CDR3 protein: CASSLGQGDEAFF. The CDR3 DNA reads TGTGCCAGCAGCTTGGGCCAGGGCGATGAAGCTTTCTTT. The full variable domain, rest sourced from reference TRBV5-4 and TRBJ1-1, is ETGVTQSPTHLIKTRGQQVTLRCSSQSGHNTVSWYQQALGQGPQFIFQYYREEENGRGNFPPRFSGLQFPNYSSELNVNALELDDSALYLCASSLGQGDEAFFGQGTRLTVV.

Here the CDR3 DNA reads TGTGCCAGAAGCCTTCGACGGGTAGCGGGGACAGACAATGAGCAGTTCTTC. This codes for CARSLRRVAGTDNEQFF. The chain links TRBV5-3 to TRBJ2-1; a weak D match, TRBD2 (8 bases). TRBV5-3 is an ORF for which the function is uncertain. The CDR3 spans 17 residues. The V gene lost 4 bases and the J gene lost 5 bases, with 22 bases spanning the gap.

This clone was observed once. The gene calls are TRBV9 and TRBJ2-7; 8 bases are a match to TRBD1. The ends lost 3 bases at V and 2 bases at J; junction bases unmatched: 7. This CDR3 region has 15 residues. The germline gives CDR1 SGDLS, CDR2 YYNGEE. CDR3 sequence reads: CASSGDRGEAYEQYF. CDR3 in DNA: TGTGCCAGCAGCGGCGACAGGGGTGAGGCCTACGAGCAGTACTTC.

Only one count was recorded for this clone. This chain uses TRBV19 with TRBJ2-7, with no clear D. V lost 5 bases to trimming and J lost 0 bases, with 11 bases between them. The CDR3 runs 14 residues. The germline V gene has CDR1 LNHDA and CDR2 SQIVND (reference sequence). CDR3 loop: CASSYGVSSYEQYF. CDR3 DNA sequence: TGTGCCAGTAGTTACGGAGTGAGCTCCTACGAGCAGTACTTC.